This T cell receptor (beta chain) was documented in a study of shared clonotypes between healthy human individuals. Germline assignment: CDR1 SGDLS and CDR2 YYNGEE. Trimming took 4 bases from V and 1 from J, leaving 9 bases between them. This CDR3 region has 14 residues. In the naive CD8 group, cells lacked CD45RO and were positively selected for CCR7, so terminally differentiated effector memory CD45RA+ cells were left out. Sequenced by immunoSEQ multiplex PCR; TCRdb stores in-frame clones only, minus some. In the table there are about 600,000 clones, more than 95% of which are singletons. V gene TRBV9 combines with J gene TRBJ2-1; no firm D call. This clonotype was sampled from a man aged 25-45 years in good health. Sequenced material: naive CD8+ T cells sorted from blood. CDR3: CASSSTGSYNEQFF. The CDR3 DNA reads TGTGCCAGCAGCTCCACTGGGTCCTACAATGAGCAGTTCTTC.